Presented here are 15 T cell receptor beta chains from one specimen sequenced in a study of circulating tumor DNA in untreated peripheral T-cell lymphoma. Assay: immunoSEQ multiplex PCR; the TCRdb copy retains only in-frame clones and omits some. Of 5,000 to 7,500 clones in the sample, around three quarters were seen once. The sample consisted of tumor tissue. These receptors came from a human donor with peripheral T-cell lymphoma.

This CDR3 is CASSVDYNTGELFF. The CDR3 bases are TGTGCCAGCAGTGTTGACTACAACACCGGGGAGCTGTTTTTT. This chain uses TRBV2 with TRBJ2-2; D might be TRBD2 (5 bases). The germline CDR1 and CDR2 sequences are SNHLY and FYNNEI. This CDR3 is built from 14 residues. Trimming took 4 bases from V and 2 from J, leaving 8 bases between them.

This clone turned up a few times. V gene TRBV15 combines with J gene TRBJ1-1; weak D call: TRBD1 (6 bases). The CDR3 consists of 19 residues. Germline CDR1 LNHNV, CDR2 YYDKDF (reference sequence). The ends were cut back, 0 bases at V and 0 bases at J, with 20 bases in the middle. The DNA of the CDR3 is TGTGCCACCAGCAGAGATAGGAAGAGTGGGGGGGACATGAACACTGAAGCTTTCTTT. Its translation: CATSRDRKSGGDMNTEAFF.

CDR3 region: CSVESVETYEQYF. DNA of the CDR3: TGCAGCGTTGAGTCAGTAGAAACCTACGAGCAGTACTTC. V usage is TRBV29-1 and J usage is TRBJ2-7; D is unresolved. CDR1 and CDR2 (germline): SQVTM, ANQGSEA. The CDR3 contains 13 residues. Between the trimmed V and J ends, which lost 3 bases and 2 bases, there was a span of 11 bases.

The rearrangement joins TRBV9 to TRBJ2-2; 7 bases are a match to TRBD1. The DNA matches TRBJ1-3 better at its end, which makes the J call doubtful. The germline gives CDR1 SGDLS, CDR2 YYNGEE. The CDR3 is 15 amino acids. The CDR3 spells CASSVSRGLGNTIYF. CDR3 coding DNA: TGTGCCAGCAGCGTCTCTAGGGGGCTGGGAAACACCATATATTTT.

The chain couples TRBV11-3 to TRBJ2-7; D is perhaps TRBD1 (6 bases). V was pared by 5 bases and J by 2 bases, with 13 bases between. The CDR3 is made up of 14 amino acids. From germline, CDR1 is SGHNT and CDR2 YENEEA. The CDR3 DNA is TGTGCCAGCAGCCGTGGACAGCTAGCCTACGAGCAGTACTTC. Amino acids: CASSRGQLAYEQYF. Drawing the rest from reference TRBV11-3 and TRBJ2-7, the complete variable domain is EAGVVQSPRYKIIEKKQPVAFWCNPISGHNTLYWYLQNLGQGPELLIRYENEEAVDDSQLPKDRFSAERLKGVDSTLKIQPAELGDSAVYLCASSRGQLAYEQYFGPGTRLTVT.

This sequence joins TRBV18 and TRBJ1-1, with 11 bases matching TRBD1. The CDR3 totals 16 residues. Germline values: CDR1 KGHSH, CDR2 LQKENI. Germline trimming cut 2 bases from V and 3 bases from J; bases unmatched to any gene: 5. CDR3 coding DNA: TGTGCCAGCTCACCAAAGAGGGACAGGGGGTACACTGAAGCTTTCTTT. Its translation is CASSPKRDRGYTEAFF.

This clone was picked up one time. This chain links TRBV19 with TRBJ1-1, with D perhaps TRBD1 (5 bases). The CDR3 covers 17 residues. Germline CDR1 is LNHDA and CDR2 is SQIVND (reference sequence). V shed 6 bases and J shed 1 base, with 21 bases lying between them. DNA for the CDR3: TGTGCCAGTAGAACGGGACGGACGACCATAGCGAACACTGAAGCTTTCTTT. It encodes CASRTGRTTIANTEAFF.

The CDR3 bases are TGTGCCAGCAGCCCTCCGGGGATTGAAGCTTTCTTT. Encoded protein: CASSPPGIEAFF. The rearrangement links TRBV6-7 to TRBJ1-1, with D unclear. TRBV6-7 is assigned to the ORF class and has an uncertain function. This CDR3 spans 12 amino acids. V gave up 6 bases and J gave up 7 bases, with 12 bases separating them.

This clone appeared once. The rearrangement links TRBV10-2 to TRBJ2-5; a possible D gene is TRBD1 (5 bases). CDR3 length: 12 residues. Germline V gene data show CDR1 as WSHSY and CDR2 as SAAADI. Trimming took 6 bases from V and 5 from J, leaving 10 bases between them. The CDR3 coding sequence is TGCGCCAGCAGGGGGCAGAGGGAGACCCAGTACTTC. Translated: CASRGQRETQYF.

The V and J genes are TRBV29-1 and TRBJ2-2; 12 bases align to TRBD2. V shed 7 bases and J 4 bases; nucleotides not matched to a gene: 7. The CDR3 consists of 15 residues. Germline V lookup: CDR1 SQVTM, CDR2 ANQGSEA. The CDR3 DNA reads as TGCAGCGCCCGGACTAGCGGGGACCCCACCGGGGAGCTGTTTTTT. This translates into CSARTSGDPTGELFF.

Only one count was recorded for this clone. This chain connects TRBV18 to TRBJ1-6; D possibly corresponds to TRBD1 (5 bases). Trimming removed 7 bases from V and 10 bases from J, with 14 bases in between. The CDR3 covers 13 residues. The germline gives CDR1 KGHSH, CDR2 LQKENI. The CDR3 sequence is CASWSGRHSPLHF. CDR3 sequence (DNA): TGTGCCAGCTGGTCAGGGCGTCACTCACCCCTCCACTTT.

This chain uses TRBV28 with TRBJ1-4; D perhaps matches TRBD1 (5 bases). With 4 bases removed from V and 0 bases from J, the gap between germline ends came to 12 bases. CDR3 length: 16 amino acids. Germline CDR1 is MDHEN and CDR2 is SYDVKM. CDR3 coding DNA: TGTGCCAGCAGTTCCGACCACAGGCCAACTAATGAAAAACTGTTTTTT. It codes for CASSSDHRPTNEKLFF. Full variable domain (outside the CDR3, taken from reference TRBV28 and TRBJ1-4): DVKVTQSSRYLVKRTGEKVFLECVQDMDHENMFWYRQDPGLGLRLIYFSYDVKMKEKGDIPEGYSVSREKKERFSLILESASTNQTSMYLCASSSDHRPTNEKLFFGSGTQLSVL.

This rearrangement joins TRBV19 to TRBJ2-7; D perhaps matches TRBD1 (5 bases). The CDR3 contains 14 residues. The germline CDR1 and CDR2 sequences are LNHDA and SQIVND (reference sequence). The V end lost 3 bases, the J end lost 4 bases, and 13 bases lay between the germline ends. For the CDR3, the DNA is TGTGCCAGTAGTATTGGATCCCCAGGGTACGAGCAGTACTTC. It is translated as CASSIGSPGYEQYF.

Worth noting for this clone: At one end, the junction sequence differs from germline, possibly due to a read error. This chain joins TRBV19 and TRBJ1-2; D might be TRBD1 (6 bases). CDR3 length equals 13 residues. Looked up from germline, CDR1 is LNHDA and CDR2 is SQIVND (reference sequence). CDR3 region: CASRGGRDYGYTF. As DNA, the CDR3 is TGTGCCAGTAGAGGGGGTCGGGACTATGGCTACACTTTC.

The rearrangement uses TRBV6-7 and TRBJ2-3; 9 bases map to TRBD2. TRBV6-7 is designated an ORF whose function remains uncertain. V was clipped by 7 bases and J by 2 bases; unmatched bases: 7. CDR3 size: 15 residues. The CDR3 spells CASKPSGVDTDTQYF. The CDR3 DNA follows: TGTGCCAGCAAACCTAGCGGGGTTGACACAGATACGCAGTATTTT.